Following are 23 T cell receptor beta chains from one sample sequenced in a study of T cell responses to AZD1222 COVID-19 vaccine. The data were produced by immunoSEQ multiplex PCR, yet TCRdb's version contains in-frame clones alone and is incomplete. Of 100,000 to 150,000 clones in the sample, roughly 85% were seen once. Sample: peripheral blood, taken 28 days after the second dose of the MenACWY control vaccine. These receptors were obtained from an adult who received the MenACWY meningococcal vaccine as a control.

The chain joins TRBV19 to TRBJ2-3, with 10 bases aligning to TRBD1. The germline CDR1 and CDR2 sequences are LNHDA and SQIVND (reference sequence). The ends lost 5 bases at V and 6 bases at J; junction bases unmatched: 8. This CDR3 has 15 amino acids. The CDR3 DNA is TGTGCCAGTAGTTCCGGACAGGGGGGAGGGGATACGCAGTATTTT. Translating it yields CASSSGQGGGDTQYF.

The chain carries TRBV11-3 and TRBJ2-3; D is possibly TRBD2 (5 bases). CDR1 is SGHNT, CDR2 YENEEA, per germline. This CDR3 has 13 residues. Trimming removed 3 bases at V and 3 bases at J, with 7 bases between. Here the CDR3 reads CASSLRVTDTQYF. CDR3 DNA: TGTGCCAGCAGCTTGCGGGTGACAGATACGCAGTATTTT.

V usage is TRBV2 and J usage is TRBJ1-1, with no clear D. The CDR3 is made up of 11 amino acids. V was trimmed by 8 bases and J by 3 bases, leaving 7 bases between them. Germline CDR1 and CDR2: SNHLY and FYNNEI. CDR3 sequence (DNA): TGTGCCAGCGGTCTTTACACTGAAGCTTTCTTT. Protein sequence: CASGLYTEAFF.

This sequence joins TRBV4-1 and TRBJ2-3, with 9 bases matching TRBD2. V lost 7 bases to trimming and J lost 3 bases; unmatched junction nucleotides: 8. Per the germline V gene, CDR1 is MGHRA and CDR2 is YSYEKL. The CDR3 is 15 residues long. CDR3 in DNA: TGCGCCAGCACGGTGGCGGGAGGGCCGACAGATACGCAGTATTTT. Encoded protein: CASTVAGGPTDTQYF.

V and J are TRBV5-1 and TRBJ1-1; D might be TRBD1 (5 bases). V lost 4 bases, J lost 6 bases, and 19 bases lay in between. The length of the CDR3 is 15 residues. In germline, CDR1 is SGHRS, CDR2 YFSETQ. CDR3 amino acids: CASSPTGGYGAEAFF. CDR3 DNA: TGCGCCAGCAGCCCCACGGGGGGGTATGGCGCTGAAGCTTTCTTT.

This clone is a singleton in its sample. The J gene is TRBJ1-3, the V gene TRBV5-6, with TRBD1 as a possible D gene (6 bases). The V gene's germline CDR1 is SGHDT and CDR2 YYEEEE. Trimming took 4 bases from V and 7 from J, leaving 18 bases between them. CDR3 size: 15 residues. DNA for the CDR3: TGTGCCAGCAGCGGGGAACAGGGCAAGCGGAACACCATATATTTT. Translating it yields CASSGEQGKRNTIYF.

V is TRBV19 and J is TRBJ1-2, with 9 bases matching TRBD1. CDR3 length: 18 amino acids. Germline CDR1 and CDR2: LNHDA and SQIVND (reference sequence). V lost 3 bases to trimming and J lost 5 bases; unmatched junction nucleotides: 16. The CDR3 nucleotides read TGTGCCAGTAGTATCTTGACCGGGACAGGGCTCCGGAAATATGGCTACACCTTC. Its protein is CASSILTGTGLRKYGYTF.

The chain is built from TRBV27 and TRBJ1-3, with 8 bases fitting TRBD1. Trimming at V came to 4 bases and at J to 3 bases, leaving 8 bases not matched to a gene. The CDR3 consists of 16 residues. The germline V gene encodes CDR1 MNHEY and CDR2 SMNVEV (reference sequence). The CDR3 spells CASSSAGGEDGNTIYF. CDR3 DNA: TGTGCCAGCAGTTCAGCAGGGGGCGAGGATGGAAACACCATATATTTT.

V is TRBV7-2 and J is TRBJ2-7; TRBD2 aligns across 7 bases. V lost 4 bases and J lost 0; bases outside the gene matches: 9. The CDR3 extends over 16 amino acids. The germline CDR1 and CDR2 sequences are SGHTA and FQGNSA. CDR3 sequence: CASSSQAGWASYEQYF. The CDR3 nucleotides are TGTGCCAGCAGCTCCCAAGCGGGGTGGGCCTCCTACGAGCAGTACTTC.

The chain combines TRBV28 with TRBJ1-2; tentative D call: TRBD1 (5 bases). The V end was cut by 6 bases, the J end by 4 bases, with 18 bases between. Germline loops: CDR1 MDHEN, CDR2 SYDVKM. The CDR3 runs 15 residues. CDR3 coding DNA: TGTGCCAGCAGCCCCGGGCGGGCAGGGCTCTATGGCTACACCTTC. Amino acid sequence: CASSPGRAGLYGYTF.

The J gene is TRBJ2-7, the V gene TRBV7-8, with TRBD1 identical over 8 bases. Germline V gene sequence: CDR1 SGHVS, CDR2 FQNEAQ. CDR3 length: 15 residues. Trimming took 1 base from V and 2 from J; bases not matched to a gene: 4. CDR3 DNA: TGTGCCAGCAGCTTAGGAGCGACAGGGGCCTACGAGCAGTACTTC. Its translation is CASSLGATGAYEQYF.

The rearrangement joins TRBV4-1 to TRBJ1-1; D is undetermined. Trimming left V 0 bases short and J 8 bases short, with 13 bases between. Germline values: CDR1 MGHRA, CDR2 YSYEKL. The CDR3 is 14 amino acids. CDR3 loop: CASSQDEWNQEAFF. CDR3 sequence (DNA): TGCGCCAGCAGCCAAGATGAATGGAACCAAGAAGCTTTCTTT.

J is TRBJ2-7 and V is TRBV12-3 or TRBV12-4, with 10 bases identical to TRBD1. The ends lost 5 bases at V and 4 bases at J; junction bases unmatched: 2. The CDR3 has 13 amino acids. As DNA, the CDR3 is TGTGCCAGCAGTCCGGACAGGGGGTACGAGCAGTACGTC. Protein product: CASSPDRGYEQYV.

The J gene is TRBJ2-3, the V gene TRBV7-9; TRBD1 might be the D (5 bases). CDR3 length: 12 residues. CDR1 and CDR2 from the germline V gene are SEHNR and FQNEAQ (reference sequence). The germline V and J ends were trimmed by 5 bases and 6 bases, with 9 bases remaining between them. CDR3 loop: CASSPNRDTQYF. DNA of the CDR3: TGTGCCAGCAGCCCCAACAGGGATACGCAGTATTTT.

The rearrangement links TRBV28 to TRBJ1-1; D gene uncertain. This CDR3 comprises 12 residues. V was pared by 6 bases and J by 10 bases, with 15 bases between. Germline V gene sequence: CDR1 MDHEN, CDR2 SYDVKM. CDR3 DNA sequence: TGTGCCAGCAGATCTAGTGGGGTGAGAGCTTTCTTT. Its protein product is CASRSSGVRAFF.

The V gene is TRBV27, the J gene TRBJ2-6; weak D call: TRBD1 (6 bases). This CDR3 has 17 residues. Germline V CDR1 and CDR2: MNHEY, SMNVEV (reference sequence). V was clipped by 4 bases and J by 2 bases, with 15 bases between them. The CDR3: CASSSSGTSPGANVLTF. The CDR3 region has the DNA TGTGCCAGCAGTTCCTCCGGGACATCTCCTGGGGCCAACGTCCTGACTTTC.

The genes are TRBV7-2 and TRBJ2-1; D could derive from TRBD1 or TRBD2 (6 bases each). Trimming removed 5 bases at V and 8 bases at J, with 22 bases between. Germline CDR1 SGHTA, CDR2 FQGNSA. This CDR3 region has 16 residues. The CDR3 bases are TGTGCCAGCAGCCGTGGATGGGGGGCCCTTTGGGATGAGCAGTTCTTC. Translation: CASSRGWGALWDEQFF.

The J gene is TRBJ1-1, the V gene TRBV19; perhaps TRBD1 as D (5 bases). This CDR3 comprises 14 residues. V was pared by 7 bases and J by 0 bases, with 12 bases between. The germline V gene encodes CDR1 LNHDA and CDR2 SQIVND (reference sequence). CDR3 nucleotides: TGTGCCAGTACCCGGGTAGGGGTGAACACTGAAGCTTTCTTT. Its translation is CASTRVGVNTEAFF.

This clone was recorded once. The chain is built from TRBV18 and TRBJ1-6; no definite D call. Germline-derived CDR1 and CDR2 are KGHSH and LQKENI. The ends were cut back, 3 bases at V and 7 bases at J, with 13 bases in the middle. This CDR3 comprises 15 residues. The CDR3 DNA follows: TGTGCCAGCTCACCTACGGACTTACTAAATTCACCCCTCCACTTT. Translation: CASSPTDLLNSPLHF.

The chain has TRBV19 and TRBJ2-7; D might be TRBD1 (5 bases). The V end lost 4 bases, the J end lost 4 bases, and 8 bases lay between the germline ends. This CDR3 spans 12 amino acids. Germline values: CDR1 LNHDA, CDR2 SQIVND (reference sequence). Written as DNA, the CDR3 is TGTGCCAGTAGTAGCAGACAGTACGAGCAGTACTTC. Translation gives CASSSRQYEQYF.

In its sample, this clone was seen once. The chain employs TRBV3-1 (or the pseudogene TRBV3-2) and TRBJ1-1; D is unresolved. V was clipped by 4 bases and J by 1 base, with 13 bases between them. This CDR3 spans 15 amino acids. Germline CDR1 is LGHDT and CDR2 is YNNKEL (reference sequence). The CDR3 here is CASSPRPHGNTEAFF. In nucleotides, the CDR3 is TGTGCCAGCAGCCCCAGACCTCATGGGAACACTGAAGCTTTCTTT.

The chain carries TRBV19 and TRBJ1-6; tentative D call: TRBD1 (5 bases). Germline V lookup: CDR1 LNHDA, CDR2 SQIVND (reference sequence). V was trimmed by 9 bases and J by 8 bases, leaving 11 bases between them. This CDR3 has 12 amino acids. The CDR3 DNA reads as TGTGCCAGACGGACGGGACATTCACCCCTCCACTTT. This encodes CARRTGHSPLHF.

This chain uses TRBV20-1 with TRBJ2-3; D gene uncertain. Per the germline V gene, CDR1 is DFQATT and CDR2 is SNEGSKA (reference sequence). The CDR3 has 11 amino acids. The V and J ends lost 7 bases and 3 bases respectively, with 8 bases between them. CDR3 loop: CSVLGTDTQYF. CDR3 DNA: TGCAGTGTCCTTGGGACAGATACGCAGTATTTT.